This T cell receptor beta chain was profiled in a study of blood T cell repertoires in COVID-19. Study context: Material from acute and convalescent COVID-19 was sourced from the United States, Italy and Spain. The cDNA or gDNA used as material had been derived from T cells, B-cell-depleted T cells, or PBMCs.

Per the original data handling: Reference gene primer amplification gave nucleated cell count estimates. Profiling relied on immunoSEQ multiplex PCR, and the TCRdb table lists in-frame clones only, not all of them. That table supplies the V and J calls and clone size; D and trimming were determined from the DNA. In the table there are a few hundred thousand clones, roughly 86% of which are singletons. The CDR3 spans 15 residues. Per germline, CDR1 ENHRY and CDR2 SYGVKD. V lost 0 bases to trimming and J lost 1 base, with 10 bases between them. Sequenced: peripheral blood. This TCR derives from a man in his forties who had recovered from COVID-19. The genes are TRBV10-3 and TRBJ2-7; tentatively, D is TRBD1 (5 bases). DNA of the CDR3: TGTGCCATCAGTGAGTCGAACCACAGGTCCTACGAGCAGTACTTC. Encoded protein: CAISESNHRSYEQYF.